The rows below give T cell receptor beta chains drawn from one sample of a study of blood T cells in healthy people across ages. TCRdb used MiXCR to reprocess the 5' RACE reads, holding one entry per CDR3 protein. The table shows fewer than 2 million distinct CDR3 sequences, with around 42% occurring only once. Sequenced: blood. The receptor set was obtained from a human donor in good health. Each CDR3 is given with its conserved first and last residue. Each record gives: CDR3 protein, CDR3 DNA, V gene, J gene, D gene, clone size. A D gene is named only where the DNA matches it firmly. The size of a clone is reported for some rows only, either as once, few or many, or as a class for expanded clones.

CDR3 protein: CASSVGGFLGEQFF
CDR3 DNA: TGTGCCAGCAGTGTCGGTGGGTTCCTTGGTGAGCAGTTCTTC
V gene: TRBV2
J gene: TRBJ2-1
D gene: NA
clone size: NA

CDR3 protein: CASTLQGQGGTEAFF
CDR3 DNA: TGTGCCAGCACTCTCCAGGGACAGGGAGGCACTGAAGCTTTCTTT
V gene: TRBV12-3/TRBV12-4
J gene: TRBJ1-1
D gene: TRBD1
clone size: NA

CDR3 protein: CASSFDRGQYNEQFF
CDR3 DNA: TGTGCCAGCAGCTTCGACAGGGGGCAATACAATGAGCAGTTCTTC
V gene: TRBV7-3
J gene: TRBJ2-1
D gene: TRBD1
clone size: few

CDR3 protein: CASSIRGEKDTQYF
CDR3 DNA: TGTGCCAGCAGCATTAGGGGGGAAAAAGATACTCAGTATTTT
V gene: TRBV7-9
J gene: TRBJ2-3
D gene: NA
clone size: few

CDR3 protein: CSVDAGGNYGYTF
CDR3 DNA: TGCAGCGTTGACGCAGGGGGTAACTATGGCTACACCTTC
V gene: TRBV29-1
J gene: TRBJ1-2
D gene: TRBD1
clone size: few

CDR3 protein: CTTSREEHYGNQLQHF
CDR3 DNA: TGTACCACCAGCAGAGAGGAGCATTATGGGAATCAGCTCCAGCATTTT
V gene: TRBV15
J gene: TRBJ1-5
D gene: NA
clone size: NA

CDR3 protein: CSAPSSGGETQYF
CDR3 DNA: TGCAGTGCCCCATCTAGCGGGGGTGAGACCCAGTACTTC
V gene: TRBV20-1
J gene: TRBJ2-5
D gene: TRBD2
clone size: few

CDR3 protein: CASSLETALGGYTF
CDR3 DNA: TGCGCCAGCAGCTTGGAGACAGCCCTTGGGGGCTACACCTTC
V gene: TRBV5-1
J gene: TRBJ1-2
D gene: NA
clone size: few

CDR3 protein: CASSLELEETQYF
CDR3 DNA: TGCGCCAGCAGCTTGGAACTAGAGGAGACCCAGTACTTC
V gene: TRBV5-1
J gene: TRBJ2-5
D gene: NA
clone size: NA

CDR3 protein: CASSLALDQAKNIQYF
CDR3 DNA: TGTGCCAGCAGCTTAGCCCTTGACCAAGCCAAAAACATTCAGTACTTC
V gene: TRBV7-9
J gene: TRBJ2-4
D gene: NA
clone size: many

CDR3 protein: CASSKTGADTEAFF
CDR3 DNA: TGTGCCAGCAGCAAGACAGGGGCTGACACTGAAGCTTTCTTT
V gene: TRBV7-2
J gene: TRBJ1-1
D gene: TRBD1
clone size: NA

CDR3 protein: CASSLAGQGGIYGYTF
CDR3 DNA: TGTGCCAGCAGTTTAGCCGGACAGGGGGGAATCTATGGCTACACCTTC
V gene: TRBV12-3/TRBV12-4
J gene: TRBJ1-2
D gene: TRBD1
clone size: NA